This TCR beta chain came from a study of T cells after posttransplantation cyclophosphamide. Study-wide points: TRB clonality was highly associated with recipient CMV seropositivity and reactivation.

V was clipped by 2 bases and J by 4 bases; unmatched bases: 5. The CDR3 has 14 residues. Germline CDR1 reads MGHDK; CDR2 reads SYGVNS. Here immunoSEQ multiplex PCR was the method, and the copy in TCRdb shows in-frame clones only, minus some. This repertoire lists roughly 24,000 clones without singletons; roughly 6.6% sits in the top ten. This clone was seen at least ten times. What it binds is unknown. The sequenced sample was PBMCs. The chain recombines TRBV25-1 with TRBJ2-7; 7 nucleotides align to TRBD1. This TCR was sampled from a woman aged 60 to 75 in good health, CMV-negative, and a related stem cell transplant donor. The CDR3 reads CASSEVGQKYEQYF. The CDR3 nucleotides are TGTGCCAGCAGTGAAGTGGGACAGAAGTACGAGCAGTACTTC.